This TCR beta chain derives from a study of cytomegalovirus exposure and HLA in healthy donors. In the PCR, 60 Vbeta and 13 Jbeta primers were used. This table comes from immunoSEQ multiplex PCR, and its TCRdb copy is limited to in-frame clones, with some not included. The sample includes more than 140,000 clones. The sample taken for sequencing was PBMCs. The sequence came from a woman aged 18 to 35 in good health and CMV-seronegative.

The chain's CDR3 is CASSPRDRSVDEQFF. The CDR3 coding sequence is TGTGCCAGCAGCCCAAGGGACAGGTCGGTGGATGAGCAGTTCTTC. V is TRBV7-6 and J is TRBJ2-1; 8 bases match TRBD1. Germline trimming cut 5 bases from V and 8 bases from J; bases unmatched to any gene: 11. The CDR3 is 15 residues long. Germline V gives CDR1 SGHVS, CDR2 FNYEAQ.